These 19 T cell receptor beta chains were all obtained from the same sample, sequenced in a study of CD8 T cells in Susac syndrome. Random hexamers served to reverse transcribe about 0.5 to 1 ug RNA. MiXCR, applied by TCRdb to the immunoSEQ multiplex PCR reads, yields one record per CDR3 protein. The sample records around 180,000 distinct CDR3 sequences, roughly 94% being singletons. Input material: CD4+ T cells from PBMCs. The origin of the receptors is a human donor with Susac syndrome.

This sequence joins TRBV7-8 and TRBJ2-1; 8 bases fit TRBD2. Germline trimming cut 3 bases from V and 6 bases from J; bases unmatched to any gene: 4. The CDR3 spans 14 residues. Germline V gene data show CDR1 as SGHVS and CDR2 as FQNEAQ. CDR3 loop: CASSFVSGANEQFF. The DNA for the CDR3 is TGTGCCAGCAGCTTTGTTAGCGGGGCCAATGAGCAGTTCTTC.

The genes are TRBV27 and TRBJ1-2, with 8 bases lining up with TRBD1. There are 14 residues in the CDR3. J was trimmed by 2 bases and V by 6 bases; bases with no gene match: 5. The germline V gene encodes CDR1 MNHEY and CDR2 SMNVEV (reference sequence). CDR3 nucleotide sequence: TGTGCCAGCAGACGGACAGGGCTGAACTATGGCTACACCTTC. This encodes CASRRTGLNYGYTF.

The rearrangement uses TRBV7-7 and TRBJ2-3; D is unresolved. Germline V gene sequence: CDR1 SSHAT, CDR2 FNYEAQ (reference sequence). Trimming cost V 1 base and J 6 bases, with 8 bases left between them. This CDR3 has 13 residues. CDR3 sequence: CASSLDLQDTQYF. The CDR3 bases are TGTGCCAGCAGCTTAGATCTGCAGGATACGCAGTATTTT. The full variable domain, with the rest looked up from reference TRBV7-7 and TRBJ2-3, is GAGVSQSPRYKVTKRGQDVTLRCDPISSHATLYWYQQALGQGPEFLTYFNYEAQPDKSGLPSDRFSAERPEGSISTLTIQRTEQRDSAMYRCASSLDLQDTQYFGPGTRLTVL.

CDR3 loop: CASMRQSYGYTF. In nucleotides, the CDR3 is TGTGCCAGCATGAGGCAGAGCTATGGCTACACCTTC. V and J are TRBV2 and TRBJ1-2; no firm D call. Germline lookup yields CDR1 SNHLY and CDR2 FYNNEI. The length of the CDR3 is 12 residues. Deletions cut 7 bases from V and 4 bases from J, with 10 bases between.

The chain joins TRBV2 to TRBJ2-2; D possibly matches TRBD1 or TRBD2 (5 bases each). Germline values: CDR1 SNHLY, CDR2 FYNNEI. V was clipped by 7 bases and J by 4 bases, with 16 bases between them. The CDR3 contains 15 residues. The CDR3 here is CASIGTPKATGELFF. The CDR3 DNA sequence: TGTGCCAGCATTGGGACCCCCAAGGCCACCGGGGAGCTGTTTTTT.

The chain couples TRBV24-1 to TRBJ2-2; possibly TRBD1 for D (6 bases). The CDR3 consists of 15 residues. Trimming shortened V by 5 bases and J by 3 bases, and 12 bases separated the two germline ends. Germline V lookup: CDR1 KGHDR, CDR2 SFDVKD. CDR3 sequence: CATSARGGDTGELFF. The CDR3 DNA reads as TGTGCCACCAGTGCCAGGGGTGGCGACACCGGGGAGCTGTTTTTT.

This clonotype came up a few times. The J gene is TRBJ2-3, the V gene TRBV7-9, with unresolved D. Deletions cut 0 bases from V and 4 bases from J, with 2 bases between. Germline V gene lookup returns CDR1 SEHNR and CDR2 FQNEAQ (reference sequence). CDR3 length: 12 amino acids. The CDR3 sequence is CASSLAADTQYF. The CDR3, as DNA: TGTGCCAGCAGCTTAGCCGCAGATACGCAGTATTTT.

This chain links TRBV4-2 with TRBJ2-7; D remains unclear. This CDR3 is 13 amino acids long. Germline CDR1 is LGHNA and CDR2 is YNFKEQ. V lost 0 bases to trimming and J lost 5 bases, with 8 bases between them. This CDR3 reads CASSQDALNEQYF. DNA of the CDR3: TGTGCCAGCAGCCAAGACGCCTTAAACGAGCAGTACTTC.

As DNA, the CDR3 is TGCGCCAGCAGCTTGGAGGGAACGAAGACCCAGTACTTC. This encodes CASSLEGTKTQYF. The rearrangement uses TRBV5-1 and TRBJ2-5; D is unresolved. The V and J ends lost 0 bases and 6 bases respectively, with 9 bases between them. The germline V gene encodes CDR1 SGHRS and CDR2 YFSETQ. This CDR3 has 13 residues.

In this sample, this clonotype turned up once. This chain links TRBV2 with TRBJ2-2, with unresolved D. The germline V gene has CDR1 SNHLY and CDR2 FYNNEI. CDR3 length: 15 amino acids. V dropped 3 bases and J dropped 5 bases, with 13 bases sitting between them. The CDR3: CASSEFSGITGELFF. The CDR3 DNA is TGTGCCAGCAGTGAGTTCTCAGGCATAACCGGGGAGCTGTTTTTT.

The J gene is TRBJ2-5, the V gene TRBV5-1; tentatively, D is TRBD1 (5 bases). Germline V lookup: CDR1 SGHRS, CDR2 YFSETQ. The V end was cut by 5 bases, the J end by 0 bases, with 8 bases between. This CDR3 has 13 amino acids. As DNA, the CDR3 is TGCGCCAGCAGTGGGGCCTACCAAGAGACCCAGTACTTC. As protein: CASSGAYQETQYF.

The chain is built from TRBV6-6 and TRBJ2-1; TRBD1 or TRBD2 may be the D gene (7 bases each). CDR3 length equals 15 residues. Germline V gene sequence: CDR1 MNHNY, CDR2 SVGAGI (reference sequence). The V and J ends lost 2 bases and 6 bases respectively, with 14 bases between them. The CDR3 sequence is CASSYGGDSINEQFF. The CDR3 coding sequence is TGTGCCAGCAGTTACGGGGGGGACAGCATCAATGAGCAGTTCTTC.

The gene calls are TRBV5-6 and TRBJ2-3, with D tentatively TRBD1 (6 bases). The V gene's germline CDR1 is SGHDT and CDR2 YYEEEE. The CDR3 is 13 amino acids. The V end was cut by 4 bases, the J end by 7 bases, with 13 bases between. In DNA, the CDR3 is TGTGCCAGCAGCCTAATGGGGGCCAATACGCAGTATTTT. Translating it yields CASSLMGANTQYF.

The chain couples TRBV25-1 to TRBJ1-2; the D is unclear. The germline V gene has CDR1 MGHDK and CDR2 SYGVNS. Trimming left V 3 bases short and J 4 bases short, with 6 bases between. The CDR3 covers 12 residues. This CDR3 is CASSDQVYGYTF. In DNA form, the CDR3 reads TGTGCCAGCAGTGATCAAGTCTATGGCTACACCTTC.

The rearrangement joins TRBV2 to TRBJ2-3; D gene uncertain. Germline V gene lookup returns CDR1 SNHLY and CDR2 FYNNEI. V lost 4 bases and J lost 4, with 12 bases in between. The CDR3 sequence is 14 residues long. CDR3 nucleotides: TGTGCCAGCAGTGGAAGCGTGTGGGCAGATACGCAGTATTTT. Amino acids: CASSGSVWADTQYF.

The chain recombines TRBV5-1 with TRBJ2-3; D uncertain. V was clipped by 0 bases and J by 6 bases, with 5 bases between them. Per the germline V gene, CDR1 is SGHRS and CDR2 is YFSETQ. This CDR3 contains 12 residues. The CDR3 DNA is TGCGCCAGCAGCTTGGCCAGGGATACGCAGTATTTT. It yields the protein CASSLARDTQYF.

The chain carries TRBV5-6 and TRBJ1-1; no firm D call. The V and J ends lost 2 bases and 5 bases respectively, with 13 bases between them. The CDR3 loop spans 14 amino acids. Germline V CDR1 and CDR2: SGHDT, YYEEEE. The CDR3 DNA reads TGTGCCAGCAGCTTCCCAGCGGGGAGGACTGAAGCTTTCTTT. Amino acid sequence: CASSFPAGRTEAFF. Variable domain in full (rest from reference TRBV5-6 and TRBJ1-1): DAGVTQSPTHLIKTRGQQVTLRCSPKSGHDTVSWYQQALGQGPQFIFQYYEEEERQRGNFPDRFSGHQFPNYSSELNVNALLLGDSALYLCASSFPAGRTEAFFGQGTRLTVV.

The chain couples TRBV19 to TRBJ1-2; D remains ambiguous. The CDR3 consists of 14 residues. From germline, CDR1 is LNHDA and CDR2 SQIVND (reference sequence). V gave up 7 bases and J gave up 2 bases, with 14 bases separating them. CDR3 protein: CASTTEAENYGYTF. The DNA of the CDR3 is TGTGCCAGTACCACAGAGGCAGAGAACTATGGCTACACCTTC.

V is TRBV5-6 and J is TRBJ2-3, with 7 bases fitting TRBD2. The J segment lost 1 base and the V segment lost 3 bases, leaving 5 bases of the junction unmatched. This CDR3 is built from 15 residues. Germline V gives CDR1 SGHDT, CDR2 YYEEEE. DNA of the CDR3: TGTGCCAGCAGCTCACTAGCGCGAGGCACAGATACGCAGTATTTT. This gives the protein CASSSLARGTDTQYF.